Listed here are 15 T cell receptor beta chains from one sample, sequenced in a study of T cell repertoires in ileal Crohn's disease. Generated by immunoSEQ multiplex PCR, the TCRdb table keeps only in-frame clones and is missing some. Here the sample spans fewer than 18,000 clones, 80% being singletons. Sequencing was performed on ileal tissue. The receptors were gathered from an adult with Crohn's disease.

CDR3 in DNA: TGTGCCAGCTCCTACGGGACAGGCTACGAGCAGTACGTC. It is translated as CASSYGTGYEQYV. The J gene is TRBJ2-7, the V gene TRBV18; 8 bases align to TRBD1. The V gene's germline CDR1 is KGHSH and CDR2 LQKENI. V was pared by 6 bases and J by 3 bases, with 4 bases of the junction left unmatched. The CDR3 sequence is 13 residues long.

The sample holds a few counts of this clone. The chain has TRBV5-1 and TRBJ2-5; the D gene is possibly TRBD1 (6 bases). Germline CDR1 and CDR2: SGHRS and YFSETQ. The CDR3 is 13 residues long. Deletions cut 2 bases from V and 5 bases from J, with 10 bases between. CDR3 in amino acids: CASSFGQYETQYF. The CDR3 region has the DNA TGCGCCAGCAGCTTTGGACAGTATGAGACCCAGTACTTC.

The rearrangement links TRBV2 to TRBJ2-5, with D tentatively TRBD2 (5 bases). The closer fit of TRBJ2-7 to the DNA end suggests the J call may be wrong. Germline V gene sequence: CDR1 SNHLY, CDR2 FYNNEI. The CDR3 loop spans 14 amino acids. Here the CDR3 DNA reads TGTGCCAGCAGTGAAGTGGCGGGCACCTACGAGCAGTACTTC. The encoded protein is CASSEVAGTYEQYF.

This rearrangement joins TRBV9 to TRBJ1-1; D is perhaps TRBD1 (5 bases). Germline V gene sequence: CDR1 SGDLS, CDR2 YYNGEE. There are 13 residues in the CDR3. Trimming stripped 0 bases from V and 6 bases from J, with 9 bases between. CDR3 loop: CASSVGTGSEAFF. The CDR3 region has the DNA TGTGCCAGCAGCGTAGGAACAGGTTCTGAAGCTTTCTTT.

This chain connects TRBV4-3 to TRBJ2-6, with D possibly matching TRBD1 (6 bases). CDR1 and CDR2 (germline): LGHNA, YSLEER. The ends were cut back, 4 bases at V and 2 bases at J, with 15 bases in the middle. The length of the CDR3 is 17 residues. The CDR3 spells CASSLSSGGAGANVLTF. CDR3 nucleotides: TGCGCCAGCAGCCTCTCGAGTGGGGGCGCTGGGGCCAACGTCCTGACTTTC.

The chain carries TRBV6-1 and TRBJ1-3; D is unclear. V lost 4 bases to trimming and J lost 0 bases, with 4 bases between them. The CDR3 spans 13 residues. Per the germline V gene, CDR1 is MNHNS and CDR2 is SASEGT. CDR3 sequence (DNA): TGTGCCAGCAGTGTCTCCTCTGGAAACACCATATATTTT. This sequence encodes CASSVSSGNTIYF.

This clone has more than one count but fewer than ten. The rearrangement links TRBV6-1 to TRBJ2-7, with no clear D. The CDR3 consists of 11 residues. Germline CDR1 is MNHNS and CDR2 is SASEGT. The ends were cut back, 8 bases at V and 2 bases at J, with 7 bases in the middle. CDR3 nucleotides: TGTGCCAGCCACTCGGCCTACGAGCAGTACTTC. It is translated as CASHSAYEQYF.

The V gene is TRBV18, the J gene TRBJ1-5; no clear D. Trimming took off 5 bases at V and 7 bases at J, with 12 bases between the two ends. Germline CDR1 reads KGHSH; CDR2 reads LQKENI. This CDR3 comprises 13 residues. CDR3 loop: CASSGQALQPQHF. The CDR3, as DNA: TGTGCCAGCTCAGGCCAGGCTTTGCAGCCCCAGCATTTT.

The gene calls are TRBV2 and TRBJ1-5; D gene ambiguous. The V end lost 6 bases, the J end lost 5 bases, and 14 bases lay between the germline ends. The germline V gene encodes CDR1 SNHLY and CDR2 FYNNEI. The CDR3 has 14 amino acids. CDR3 bases: TGTGCCAGCAGCCAACGGGGTGGGGATCAGCCCCAGCATTTT. This encodes CASSQRGGDQPQHF.

This chain connects TRBV7-3 to TRBJ2-3, with TRBD1 identical over 12 bases. The CDR3 length is 15 residues. After removal of 3 bases from V and 4 bases from J, the junction contained 2 bases not matched to a gene. In germline, CDR1 is SGHTA, CDR2 FQGTGA. CDR3 nucleotides: TGTGCCAGCAGCTTTGGGACAGGGGGCCCAGATACGCAGTATTTT. Residues: CASSFGTGGPDTQYF.

Comments on this clone: The germline gene is not matched at one end of the junction; a read error may be the cause. The V gene is TRBV7-7, the J gene TRBJ2-3; 9 bases line up with TRBD2. The CDR3 has 15 residues. Germline V gene data show CDR1 as SSHAT and CDR2 as FNYEAQ (reference sequence). The CDR3 DNA follows: TGTGCTAGCAGCCCCGGGGTAGCGGGAGCAGATACGCAGTATTTT. Translating it yields CASSPGVAGADTQYF.

The J gene is TRBJ2-3, the V gene TRBV18, with 9 bases lining up with TRBD1. The CDR3 spans 13 residues. Germline CDR1 and CDR2: KGHSH and LQKENI. V was clipped by 6 bases and J by 4 bases; unmatched bases: 2. This CDR3 reads CASSRDRADTQYF. The CDR3 DNA sequence: TGTGCCAGCTCCCGGGACAGGGCAGATACGCAGTATTTT.

The rearrangement joins TRBV6-6 to TRBJ1-1, with D hard to call. V was pared by 3 bases and J by 4 bases, with 12 bases between. CDR1 and CDR2 from the germline V gene are MNHNY and SVGAGI (reference sequence). This CDR3 region has 14 residues. The CDR3 nucleotides are TGTGCCAGCAGTTATATCTCCGCGGGCACTGAAGCTTTCTTT. Translated, it gives CASSYISAGTEAFF.

The genes are TRBV5-1 and TRBJ2-1; D is uncertain. Per the germline V gene, CDR1 is SGHRS and CDR2 is YFSETQ. CDR3 length: 14 residues. V lost 0 bases to trimming and J lost 8 bases, with 12 bases between them. The CDR3 region is CASSLAGLDHEQFF. The CDR3 coding sequence is TGCGCCAGCAGCTTGGCCGGTCTAGATCATGAGCAGTTCTTC. The complete variable domain, with remaining parts taken from reference TRBV5-1 and TRBJ2-1, reads KAGVTQTPRYLIKTRGQQVTLSCSPISGHRSVSWYQQTPGQGLQFLFEYFSETQRNKGNFPGRFSGRQFSNSRSEMNVSTLELGDSALYLCASSLAGLDHEQFFGPGTRLTVL.

V and J are TRBV29-1 and TRBJ1-5; TRBD1 aligns across 8 bases. J lost 6 bases, V lost 5 bases, and 6 bases had no gene match. In germline, CDR1 is SQVTM, CDR2 ANQGSEA. This CDR3 is built from 13 residues. Here the CDR3 DNA reads TGCAGCGTTCAGGGGGCGCTTGGTCAGCCCCAGCATTTT. As protein: CSVQGALGQPQHF.